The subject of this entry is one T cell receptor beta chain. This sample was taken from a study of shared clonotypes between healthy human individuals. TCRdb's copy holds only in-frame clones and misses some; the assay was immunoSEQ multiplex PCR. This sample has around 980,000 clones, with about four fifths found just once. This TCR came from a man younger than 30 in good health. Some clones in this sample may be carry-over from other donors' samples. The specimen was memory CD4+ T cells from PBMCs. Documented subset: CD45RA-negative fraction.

CDR3 DNA sequence: TGTGCCAGCAGCGCGACGACAGGGAAGAACACTGAAGCTTTCTTT. Translated, it gives CASSATTGKNTEAFF. The chain is built from TRBV7-9 and TRBJ1-1; 7 nucleotides match TRBD1. The germline CDR1 and CDR2 sequences are SEHNR and FQNEAQ (reference sequence). The trim removed 5 bases at V and 1 base at J, leaving 7 bases unmatched. The CDR3 has 15 residues.